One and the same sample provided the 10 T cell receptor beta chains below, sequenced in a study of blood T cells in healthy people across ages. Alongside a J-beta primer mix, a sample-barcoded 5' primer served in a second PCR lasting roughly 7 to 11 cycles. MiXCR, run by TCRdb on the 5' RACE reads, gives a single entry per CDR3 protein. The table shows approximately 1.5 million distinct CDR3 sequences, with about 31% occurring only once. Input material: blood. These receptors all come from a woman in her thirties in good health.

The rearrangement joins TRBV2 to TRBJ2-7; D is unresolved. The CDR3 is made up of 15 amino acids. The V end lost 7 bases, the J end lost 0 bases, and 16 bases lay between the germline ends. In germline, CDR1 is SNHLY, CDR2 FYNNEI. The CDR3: CASTSIGGSSYEQYF. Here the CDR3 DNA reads TGTGCCAGCACGTCCATCGGCGGCAGCTCCTACGAGCAGTACTTC. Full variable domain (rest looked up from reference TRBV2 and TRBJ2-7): EPEVTQTPSHQVTQMGQEVILRCVPISNHLYFYWYRQILGQKVEFLVSFYNNEISEKSEIFDDQFSVERPDGSNFTLKIRSTKLEDSAMYFCASTSIGGSSYEQYFGPGTRLTVT.

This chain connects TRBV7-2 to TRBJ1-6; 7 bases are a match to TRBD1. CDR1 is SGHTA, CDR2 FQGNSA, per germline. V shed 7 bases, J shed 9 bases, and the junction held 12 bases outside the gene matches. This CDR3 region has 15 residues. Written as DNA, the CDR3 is TGTGCCAGCAACCCAGAGGTGACAGGGTTTTCACCCCTCCACTTT. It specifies CASNPEVTGFSPLHF.

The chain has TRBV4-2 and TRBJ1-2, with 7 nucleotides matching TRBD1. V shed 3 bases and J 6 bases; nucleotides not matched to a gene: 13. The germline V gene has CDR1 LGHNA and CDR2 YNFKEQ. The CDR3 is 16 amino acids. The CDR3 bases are TGTGCCAGCAGCCACGGAACCGGGACAGACTATGATGGCTACACCTTC. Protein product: CASSHGTGTDYDGYTF.

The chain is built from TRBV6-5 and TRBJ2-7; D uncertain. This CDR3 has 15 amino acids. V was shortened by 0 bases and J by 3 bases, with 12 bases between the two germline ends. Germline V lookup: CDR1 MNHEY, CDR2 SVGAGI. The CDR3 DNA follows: TGTGCCAGCAGTTACTCGGCCCAGCCCTACTACGAGCAGTACTTC. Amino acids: CASSYSAQPYYEQYF.

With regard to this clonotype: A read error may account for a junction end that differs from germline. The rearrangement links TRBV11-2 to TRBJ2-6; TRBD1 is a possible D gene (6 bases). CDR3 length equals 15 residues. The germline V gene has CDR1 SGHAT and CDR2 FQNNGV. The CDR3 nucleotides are TGTGCCAGCAGCCAAGACATAATGGGGGCCAACGTCCGGACTTTC. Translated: CASSQDIMGANVRTF.

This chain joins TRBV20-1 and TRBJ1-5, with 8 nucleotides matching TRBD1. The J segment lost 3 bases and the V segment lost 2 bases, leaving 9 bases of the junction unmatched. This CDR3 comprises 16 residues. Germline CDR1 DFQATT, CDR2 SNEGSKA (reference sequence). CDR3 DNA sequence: TGCAGTGCTAGATACCCCCAGGGGGCGGACAATCAGCCCCAGCATTTT. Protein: CSARYPQGADNQPQHF.

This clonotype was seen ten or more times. As DNA, the CDR3 is TGTGCCATCAGTGAAGCCGCTCAGAAGTACACCTTC. Translating gives CAISEAAQKYTF. The rearrangement joins TRBV10-3 to TRBJ1-2; D is unresolved. Per the germline V gene, CDR1 is ENHRY and CDR2 is SYGVKD. The CDR3 loop spans 12 amino acids. V was cut by 3 bases and J by 11 bases, with 13 bases left in between.

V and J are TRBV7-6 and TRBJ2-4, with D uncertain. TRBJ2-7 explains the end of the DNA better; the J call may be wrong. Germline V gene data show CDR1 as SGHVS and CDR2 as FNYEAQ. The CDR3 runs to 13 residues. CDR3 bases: TGTGCCAGCAGCTTATTTACGCTCGACGAGCAGTACTTC. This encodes CASSLFTLDEQYF.

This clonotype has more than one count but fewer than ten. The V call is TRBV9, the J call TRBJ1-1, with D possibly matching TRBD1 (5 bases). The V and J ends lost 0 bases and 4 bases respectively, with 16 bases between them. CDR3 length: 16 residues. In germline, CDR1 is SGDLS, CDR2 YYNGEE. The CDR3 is CASSVGVGGRSTEAFF. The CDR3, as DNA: TGTGCCAGCAGCGTAGGAGTCGGGGGACGAAGCACTGAAGCTTTCTTT.

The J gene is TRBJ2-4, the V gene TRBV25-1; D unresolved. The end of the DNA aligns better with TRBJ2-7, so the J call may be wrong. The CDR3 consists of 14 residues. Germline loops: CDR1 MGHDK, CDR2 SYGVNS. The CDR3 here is CASSDQNRDYEQYF. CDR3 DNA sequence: TGTGCCAGCAGTGATCAGAACAGAGATTACGAGCAGTACTTC.